These 32 T cell receptor beta chains share one sample of origin, sequenced in a study of shared clonotypes between healthy human individuals. Profiled with immunoSEQ multiplex PCR; TCRdb holds only in-frame clones, not every one. The data show approximately 510,000 clones, more than 65% seen once. The specimen sequenced was PBMCs. The receptors were gathered from a woman aged 40 to 50 in good health. Some clones in this sample may be carry-over from other donors' samples.

This rearrangement joins TRBV11-2 to TRBJ2-6; D gene ambiguous. CDR3 length equals 15 residues. Trimming removed 1 base from V and 0 bases from J, with 4 bases in between. CDR1 SGHAT and CDR2 FQNNGV come from the germline V gene. The CDR3 nucleotides read TGTGCCAGCAGCTTAGTCAGCTCTGGGGCCAACGTCCTGACTTTC. It codes for CASSLVSSGANVLTF.

This clone was found once. The chain recombines TRBV7-8 with TRBJ1-5; D remains ambiguous. The V end was cut by 4 bases, the J end by 0 bases, with 10 bases between. CDR3 length: 15 amino acids. CDR1 and CDR2 (germline): SGHVS, FQNEAQ. In nucleotides, the CDR3 is TGTGCCAGCAGCTCGGGGTATTATAGCAATCAGCCCCAGCATTTT. This sequence encodes CASSSGYYSNQPQHF.

The chain is built from TRBV7-3 and TRBJ2-3; 9 bases line up with TRBD2. J gave up 5 bases and V 0 bases, and 9 bases lay outside the gene matches. Germline values: CDR1 SGHTA, CDR2 FQGTGA. The CDR3 contains 17 residues. The CDR3 nucleotides read TGTGCCAGCAGCTTAACTGGGGCTAGCGGGAACTTAGATACGCAGTATTTT. This translates into CASSLTGASGNLDTQYF.

J is TRBJ2-1 and V is TRBV7-3; no clear D gene. Germline values: CDR1 SGHTA, CDR2 FQGTGA. This CDR3 has 19 residues. With 4 bases removed from V and 12 bases from J, the gap between germline ends came to 34 bases. The CDR3 here is CASSSSPTSEKGPSKGQFF. DNA for the CDR3: TGTGCCAGCAGCTCCTCGCCAACGTCGGAAAAGGGCCCATCGAAAGGGCAGTTCTTC.

A single count supports this clone. The J gene is TRBJ2-3, the V gene TRBV5-1; D gene uncertain. The germline CDR1 and CDR2 sequences are SGHRS and YFSETQ. The ends were cut back, 3 bases at V and 0 bases at J, with 26 bases in the middle. The CDR3 is 20 amino acids. DNA for the CDR3: TGCGCCAGCAGCTCGCGACCACCCCAAAACTTGGCGGATAGCACAGATACGCAGTATTTT. Its translation is CASSSRPPQNLADSTDTQYF. Variable domain in full (rest from reference TRBV5-1 and TRBJ2-3): KAGVTQTPRYLIKTRGQQVTLSCSPISGHRSVSWYQQTPGQGLQFLFEYFSETQRNKGNFPGRFSGRQFSNSRSEMNVSTLELGDSALYLCASSSRPPQNLADSTDTQYFGPGTRLTVL.

This sequence joins TRBV28 and TRBJ2-7; 9 bases are a match to TRBD1. V lost 7 bases, J lost 6 bases, and 10 bases stayed unmatched. CDR1 is MDHEN, CDR2 SYDVKM, per germline. CDR3 length: 14 amino acids. In DNA form, the CDR3 reads TGTGCCAGCACCTTGGGGACAGGGCTTCCCGAGCAGTACTTC. Amino acid sequence: CASTLGTGLPEQYF.

V usage is TRBV2 and J usage is TRBJ1-1; D is undetermined. This CDR3 comprises 13 residues. The V gene lost 4 bases and the J gene lost 3 bases, with 9 bases spanning the gap. Germline V gives CDR1 SNHLY, CDR2 FYNNEI. CDR3 in DNA: TGTGCCAGCAGTGGTCCCGTGTACACTGAAGCTTTCTTT. It encodes CASSGPVYTEAFF. Full variable domain (rest looked up from reference TRBV2 and TRBJ1-1): EPEVTQTPSHQVTQMGQEVILRCVPISNHLYFYWYRQILGQKVEFLVSFYNNEISEKSEIFDDQFSVERPDGSNFTLKIRSTKLEDSAMYFCASSGPVYTEAFFGQGTRLTVV.

The gene calls are TRBV15 and TRBJ1-6, with 7 positions matching TRBD1. Germline CDR1 and CDR2: LNHNV and YYDKDF (reference sequence). The CDR3 runs to 14 residues. V trimming: 9 bases; J trimming: 9 bases; junction bases outside the gene matches: 11. The DNA for the CDR3 is TGTGCCACAAGCCGACAGGGAGGAAGTTCACCCCTCCACTTT. Translation gives CATSRQGGSSPLHF.

The chain couples TRBV2 to TRBJ2-6, with D unresolved. The CDR3 sequence is 15 residues long. Germline CDR1 and CDR2: SNHLY and FYNNEI. Trimming took 2 bases from V and 1 from J, leaving 6 bases between them. Written as DNA, the CDR3 is TGTGCCAGCAGTGAACCGGGTTCTGGGGCCAACGTCCTGACTTTC. Translating gives CASSEPGSGANVLTF.

The chain carries TRBV5-3 and TRBJ1-1; 8 bases are a match to TRBD1. TRBV5-3 is flagged as an ORF with uncertain function. CDR3 length: 17 amino acids. The V and J ends lost 4 bases and 3 bases, in that order; junction bases with no gene match: 14. CDR3 sequence reads: CARSPPTGASEDTEAFF. Written as DNA, the CDR3 is TGTGCCAGAAGCCCACCGACAGGGGCGAGTGAGGACACTGAAGCTTTCTTT.

The chain links TRBV29-1 to TRBJ2-5; no definite D call. The V gene's germline CDR1 is SQVTM and CDR2 ANQGSEA. The CDR3 runs 11 residues. V was clipped by 3 bases and J by 7 bases, with 9 bases between them. CDR3 protein: CSVERGGTQYF. The DNA for the CDR3 is TGCAGCGTTGAGCGCGGCGGGACCCAGTACTTC.

The chain carries TRBV19 and TRBJ2-7; 7 nucleotides match TRBD2. The V gene's germline CDR1 is LNHDA and CDR2 SQIVND (reference sequence). Trimming at V came to 4 bases and at J to 6 bases, leaving 6 bases not matched to a gene. The CDR3 covers 13 residues. The chain's CDR3 is CASSTSGKIEQYF. CDR3 coding DNA: TGTGCCAGTAGTACTAGCGGCAAGATCGAGCAGTACTTC.

The chain links TRBV28 to TRBJ2-3; D uncertain. V was trimmed by 6 bases and J by 2 bases, leaving 6 bases between them. Germline V gene lookup returns CDR1 MDHEN and CDR2 SYDVKM. This CDR3 contains 12 residues. The CDR3 nucleotides read TGTGCCAGCAGGGATCCCACAGATACGCAGTATTTT. Protein: CASRDPTDTQYF.

The rearrangement joins TRBV19 to TRBJ2-7; 8 bases align to TRBD2. With 3 bases clipped from V and 3 bases from J, the junction kept 7 bases outside the gene matches. This CDR3 contains 15 residues. Germline CDR1 and CDR2: LNHDA and SQIVND (reference sequence). The CDR3 region has the DNA TGTGCCAGTAGTATTCAAAAGACTAGCGTCTACGAGCAGTACTTC. Protein sequence: CASSIQKTSVYEQYF.

The chain couples TRBV5-4 to TRBJ2-1, with no clear D. V shed 4 bases and J shed 8 bases, with 7 bases lying between them. CDR3 length: 11 residues. Germline CDR1 reads SGHNT; CDR2 reads YYREEE (reference sequence). CDR3 loop: CASSRLYEQFF. The CDR3 nucleotides are TGTGCCAGCAGCCGCTTATATGAGCAGTTCTTC.

V is TRBV7-3 and J is TRBJ2-1; 14 nucleotides match TRBD2. From germline, CDR1 is SGHTA and CDR2 FQGTGA. The CDR3 has 15 amino acids. V was clipped by 5 bases and J by 12 bases; unmatched bases: 9. The CDR3 loop is CASSPSRLAGGWQFF. The CDR3 DNA follows: TGTGCCAGCAGCCCCAGCCGACTAGCGGGAGGGTGGCAGTTCTTC.

The gene calls are TRBV27 and TRBJ2-3; 10 bases are a match to TRBD1. J was trimmed by 11 bases and V by 2 bases; bases with no gene match: 19. Germline V gene sequence: CDR1 MNHEY, CDR2 SMNVEV (reference sequence). This CDR3 is built from 18 residues. As DNA, the CDR3 is TGTGCCAGCAGTTTAAAGGGAATACCGGGACAGGGGAGTCGTATGCAGTATTTT. Amino acids: CASSLKGIPGQGSRMQYF.

This sequence joins TRBV7-2 and TRBJ1-1, with D perhaps matching TRBD1 (5 bases). CDR1 is SGHTA and CDR2 is FQGNSA in the germline V gene. The length of the CDR3 is 15 residues. The ends were cut back, 3 bases at V and 4 bases at J, with 15 bases in the middle. The CDR3 DNA is TGTGCCAGCAGCTTGGGGTCCCCGGGGGTCACTGAAGCTTTCTTT. Encoded protein: CASSLGSPGVTEAFF.

The chain links TRBV29-1 to TRBJ2-7; D perhaps matches TRBD1 (5 bases). Trimming took off 6 bases at V and 1 base at J, with 10 bases between the two ends. Germline loops: CDR1 SQVTM, CDR2 ANQGSEA. The CDR3 runs to 12 residues. CDR3 residues: CSVRAGSYEQYF. CDR3 nucleotide sequence: TGCAGCGTCCGAGCAGGGTCCTACGAGCAGTACTTC.

Remarks on this clone: This sample includes further DNA sequences coding for the same CDR3. V gene TRBV28 combines with J gene TRBJ2-7, with 8 positions matching TRBD1. Germline CDR1 reads MDHEN; CDR2 reads SYDVKM. Losses at the gene ends were 4 bases for V and 2 bases for J; bases not matched to a gene: 1. This CDR3 has 13 amino acids. CDR3 sequence: CASSSRGPYEQYF. The CDR3 nucleotides are TGTGCCAGCAGTTCCAGGGGGCCCTACGAGCAGTACTTC.

This clone was detected only once. This sequence joins TRBV27 and TRBJ2-7; D unresolved. V shed 4 bases and J shed 0 bases, with 13 bases lying between them. The germline CDR1 and CDR2 sequences are MNHEY and SMNVEV (reference sequence). The CDR3 covers 15 residues. The CDR3 is CASSCPGDSSYEQYF. The CDR3 DNA follows: TGTGCCAGCAGTTGTCCGGGCGATAGCTCCTACGAGCAGTACTTC.

The chain is built from TRBV5-1 and TRBJ1-1; D remains unclear. The V end lost 1 base, the J end lost 6 bases, and 13 bases lay between the germline ends. Germline V gene data show CDR1 as SGHRS and CDR2 as YFSETQ. CDR3 length: 14 amino acids. CDR3 in amino acids: CASSLQQPSPEAFF. The CDR3 DNA sequence: TGCGCCAGCAGCTTGCAACAGCCTAGCCCTGAAGCTTTCTTT.

The chain is built from TRBV6-6 and TRBJ1-1; D unclear. The germline V and J ends were trimmed by 6 bases and 3 bases, with 11 bases remaining between them. This CDR3 has 13 residues. Germline-derived CDR1 and CDR2 are MNHNY and SVGAGI (reference sequence). As DNA, the CDR3 is TGTGCCAGCAGAAGAAAGAGGGACACTGAAGCTTTCTTT. It encodes CASRRKRDTEAFF.

The chain combines TRBV12-1 with TRBJ2-1; TRBD1, the table's D call, was not compared with the DNA. TRBV12-1 is assigned pseudogene status. The CDR3 loop spans 16 amino acids. The CDR3 DNA is TGTGCCAGCAGCTTAACCGGGACAGATAATAGAGATGAGCAGTTCTTC. It is translated as CASSLTGTDNRDEQFF.

The gene calls are TRBV7-3 and TRBJ2-1; D may be TRBD2 (6 bases). Germline V lookup: CDR1 SGHTA, CDR2 FQGTGA. The length of the CDR3 is 15 residues. V lost 5 bases and J 3 bases, leaving 14 bases between the germline ends. This CDR3 is CASSPGSSVYNEQFF. CDR3 nucleotides: TGTGCCAGCAGCCCCGGGTCTAGCGTCTACAATGAGCAGTTCTTC. Variable domain in full (rest from reference TRBV7-3 and TRBJ2-1): GAGVSQTPSNKVTEKGKYVELRCDPISGHTALYWYRQSLGQGPEFLIYFQGTGAADDSGLPNDRFFAVRPEGSVSTLKIQRTERGDSAVYLCASSPGSSVYNEQFFGPGTRLTVL.

The rearrangement links TRBV30 to TRBJ2-3; 7 positions match TRBD1. The CDR3 is 13 residues long. The germline CDR1 and CDR2 sequences are GTSNPN and SVGIG (reference sequence). With V trimmed by 2 bases and J by 14 bases, 13 bases remained unmatched. CDR3 coding DNA: TGTGCCTGGAGTATCATAAGACAGGGTCCGACGTATTTT. As protein: CAWSIIRQGPTYF.

This clone was seen only once. The V call is TRBV7-3, the J call TRBJ2-7, with a tentative D call TRBD2 (5 bases). The V end was cut by 2 bases, the J end by 9 bases, with 14 bases between. Germline CDR1 reads SGHTA; CDR2 reads FQGTGA. The CDR3 contains 13 residues. The CDR3 nucleotides are TGTGCCAGCAGCTTAGATCCGGGGATAAGGCAGTACTTC. Translating it yields CASSLDPGIRQYF.

The chain has TRBV5-6 and TRBJ2-7; D is ambiguous. V was trimmed by 2 bases and J by 5 bases, leaving 11 bases between them. The germline CDR1 and CDR2 sequences are SGHDT and YYEEEE. The CDR3 extends over 13 amino acids. The CDR3 DNA is TGTGCCAGCAGCTTCTCGGTTCGGAACGAGCAGTACTTC. Protein: CASSFSVRNEQYF. Looking up the rest from reference TRBV5-6 and TRBJ2-7 gives the full variable domain: DAGVTQSPTHLIKTRGQQVTLRCSPKSGHDTVSWYQQALGQGPQFIFQYYEEEERQRGNFPDRFSGHQFPNYSSELNVNALLLGDSALYLCASSFSVRNEQYFGPGTRLTVT.

V gene TRBV15 combines with J gene TRBJ2-5; maybe TRBD2 (6 bases). This CDR3 has 15 residues. The V gene lost 0 bases and the J gene lost 0 bases, with 8 bases spanning the gap. Germline V lookup: CDR1 LNHNV, CDR2 YYDKDF (reference sequence). CDR3 protein: CATSRDREYQETQYF. The CDR3, as DNA: TGTGCCACCAGCAGAGATCGGGAGTACCAAGAGACCCAGTACTTC.

The V and J genes are TRBV5-6 and TRBJ1-5; D is possibly TRBD1 (6 bases). Looked up from germline, CDR1 is SGHDT and CDR2 is YYEEEE. With 5 bases removed from V and 0 bases from J, the gap between germline ends came to 12 bases. The CDR3 is 15 residues long. Here the CDR3 DNA reads TGTGCCAGCAGGGGGGCCCAAGATAGCAATCAGCCCCAGCATTTT. Protein sequence: CASRGAQDSNQPQHF.

This clone was picked up a small number of times. The chain has TRBV27 and TRBJ2-1; 7 nucleotides align to TRBD2. The length of the CDR3 is 17 residues. V shed 6 bases and J 12 bases; nucleotides not matched to a gene: 23. Per the germline V gene, CDR1 is MNHEY and CDR2 is SMNVEV (reference sequence). The chain's CDR3 is CASRVGGSSGASAGQFF. The CDR3 DNA reads as TGTGCCAGCAGGGTGGGTGGGTCTAGCGGAGCCAGTGCTGGGCAGTTCTTC.

The chain couples TRBV5-1 to TRBJ1-3, with a weak D call TRBD1 (5 bases). There are 16 residues in the CDR3. The V gene lost 0 bases and the J gene lost 1 base, with 11 bases spanning the gap. Looked up from germline, CDR1 is SGHRS and CDR2 is YFSETQ. The CDR3 loop reads CASSLAGPGSGNTIYF. The CDR3 DNA reads as TGCGCCAGCAGCTTGGCGGGACCAGGGTCTGGAAACACCATATATTTT.